The 29 T cell receptor beta chains below come from one sample, sequenced in a study of T cells after posttransplantation cyclophosphamide. Produced via immunoSEQ multiplex PCR; TCRdb's table is partial and in-frame only. The sample contains tens of thousands of clones, none occurring once; about 7% lies in the top ten. Sequenced input: PBMCs. The receptors originated from a woman in her forties or fifties in good health and a related stem cell transplant donor.

The rearrangement links TRBV6-4 to TRBJ1-2, with 10 bases matching TRBD1. The trim removed 3 bases at V and 2 bases at J, leaving 3 bases unmatched. The CDR3 totals 15 residues. In germline, CDR1 is MRHNA, CDR2 SNTAGT. The CDR3 is CASSESGQGNYGYTF. The CDR3 DNA reads TGTGCCAGCAGTGAGTCGGGACAGGGGAACTATGGCTACACCTTC.

This clone was recorded at least ten times. The chain links TRBV9 to TRBJ2-1; 11 nucleotides match TRBD2. V shed 0 bases and J 3 bases; nucleotides not matched to a gene: 2. Per germline, CDR1 SGDLS and CDR2 YYNGEE. The CDR3 loop spans 16 amino acids. CDR3 nucleotide sequence: TGTGCCAGCAGCGTAGCGGGACTAGCGGTCTACAATGAGCAGTTCTTC. Protein product: CASSVAGLAVYNEQFF.

At least ten counts were recorded for this clone. This sequence joins TRBV10-3 and TRBJ2-2, with D possibly being TRBD1 (5 bases). CDR1 is ENHRY and CDR2 is SYGVKD in the germline V gene. This CDR3 has 15 amino acids. The V end lost 4 bases, the J end lost 1 base, and 10 bases lay between the germline ends. As DNA, the CDR3 is TGTGCCATCAGTGCTGGACAAATGAACACCGGGGAGCTGTTTTTT. Its protein is CAISAGQMNTGELFF.

This clone was recorded at least ten times. The DNA of the CDR3 is TGCAGCGCTGGACAGGGGGCAATGGACACTGAAGCTTTCTTT. This codes for CSAGQGAMDTEAFF. The chain is built from TRBV29-1 and TRBJ1-1; 11 bases are shared with TRBD1. This CDR3 spans 14 amino acids. Germline loops: CDR1 SQVTM, CDR2 ANQGSEA. With 7 bases clipped from V and 3 bases from J, the junction kept 7 bases outside the gene matches.

V gene TRBV18 combines with J gene TRBJ2-5; 9 bases agree with TRBD1. The germline gives CDR1 KGHSH, CDR2 LQKENI. The CDR3 length is 16 residues. J gave up 5 bases and V 3 bases, and 10 bases lay outside the gene matches. The chain's CDR3 is CASSPQQGAKRETQYF. The DNA of the CDR3 is TGTGCCAGCTCACCGCAACAGGGGGCCAAAAGGGAGACCCAGTACTTC. Looking up the rest from reference TRBV18 and TRBJ2-5 gives the full variable domain: NAGVMQNPRHLVRRRGQEARLRCSPMKGHSHVYWYRQLPEEGLKFMVYLQKENIIDESGMPKERFSAEFPKEGPSILRIQQVVRGDSAAYFCASSPQQGAKRETQYFGPGTRLLVL.

This clone was observed many times. V and J are TRBV7-9 and TRBJ2-1; 9 nucleotides match TRBD2. Germline CDR1 reads SEHNR; CDR2 reads FQNEAQ (reference sequence). The CDR3 contains 17 residues. The J segment lost 4 bases and the V segment lost 5 bases, leaving 12 bases of the junction unmatched. CDR3 DNA sequence: TGTGCCAGCAGCCCGGGGGCTAGCGGGAACCCATACAATGAGCAGTTCTTC. It is translated as CASSPGASGNPYNEQFF.

In this sample, this clone turned up many times. The chain links TRBV6-5 to TRBJ1-1; TRBD1 matches at 9 bases. V dropped 6 bases and J dropped 5; count of bases not matched to a gene: 7. The germline CDR1 and CDR2 sequences are MNHEY and SVGAGI. There are 14 residues in the CDR3. The CDR3 DNA sequence: TGTGCCAGCAGGGGACAGGGTGGTGGGACTGAAGCTTTCTTT. It translates to CASRGQGGGTEAFF.

Ten or more counts support this clone. V and J are TRBV27 and TRBJ2-7; D possibly corresponds to TRBD1 (6 bases). The V and J ends lost 5 bases and 2 bases respectively, with 13 bases between them. CDR3 length: 14 residues. The germline V gene encodes CDR1 MNHEY and CDR2 SMNVEV (reference sequence). The chain's CDR3 is CASSANRVPYEQYF. Written as DNA, the CDR3 is TGTGCCAGCAGTGCCAACAGGGTGCCCTACGAGCAGTACTTC.

This clone came up many times. The V gene is TRBV28, the J gene TRBJ2-1; weak D call: TRBD2 (6 bases). Trimming left V 8 bases short and J 0 bases short, with 20 bases between. Germline CDR1 and CDR2: MDHEN and SYDVKM. The CDR3 totals 17 residues. In nucleotides, the CDR3 is TGTGCCAGCGCCGGGCGGGCGGGATCTACCTCCTACAATGAGCAGTTCTTC. This encodes CASAGRAGSTSYNEQFF.

This clone was picked up many times. CDR3 sequence (DNA): TGTGCCAGCAGCTTGGACGGGGTCTACGAGCAGTACTTC. Amino acid sequence: CASSLDGVYEQYF. The chain combines TRBV5-4 with TRBJ2-7, with a weak D call TRBD2 (5 bases). CDR3 length equals 13 residues. The ends were cut back, 0 bases at V and 3 bases at J, with 7 bases in the middle. Germline CDR1 reads SGHNT; CDR2 reads YYREEE (reference sequence).

This clone was found many times. The rearrangement joins TRBV9 to TRBJ2-1; TRBD2 matches 10 bases. Germline trimming cut 2 bases from V and 4 bases from J; bases unmatched to any gene: 6. This CDR3 is 16 amino acids long. The germline V gene encodes CDR1 SGDLS and CDR2 YYNGEE. CDR3 DNA: TGTGCCAGCAGCGTTTCCTTAGCGGGGGGATACAATGAGCAGTTCTTC. As protein: CASSVSLAGGYNEQFF.

This clone was picked up many times. The chain couples TRBV5-5 to TRBJ2-1; 8 bases map to TRBD2. The CDR3 extends over 15 amino acids. V trimming: 5 bases; J trimming: 4 bases; junction bases outside the gene matches: 8. Germline assignment: CDR1 SGHKS and CDR2 YYEKEE (reference sequence). CDR3 coding DNA: TGTGCCAGCAGTCTCCAGCGGGAGTGGTACAATGAGCAGTTCTTC. Protein sequence: CASSLQREWYNEQFF.

This clone showed up many times. The rearrangement uses TRBV5-6 and TRBJ2-7; 15 bases fit TRBD2. Trimming at V came to 4 bases and at J to 9 bases, leaving 17 bases not matched to a gene. The CDR3 runs to 18 residues. From germline, CDR1 is SGHDT and CDR2 YYEEEE. CDR3 region: CASSPRTSGRAFGPTQYF. DNA for the CDR3: TGTGCCAGCAGCCCTCGGACTAGCGGGAGGGCCTTCGGTCCGACGCAGTACTTC. The whole variable domain, remainder taken from reference TRBV5-6 and TRBJ2-7, is DAGVTQSPTHLIKTRGQQVTLRCSPKSGHDTVSWYQQALGQGPQFIFQYYEEEERQRGNFPDRFSGHQFPNYSSELNVNALLLGDSALYLCASSPRTSGRAFGPTQYFGPGTRLTVT.

This clone came up many times. V gene TRBV28 combines with J gene TRBJ2-1; TRBD1 matches 10 bases. The CDR3 is 15 residues long. The germline CDR1 and CDR2 sequences are MDHEN and SYDVKM. J was trimmed by 7 bases and V by 1 base; bases with no gene match: 4. Here the CDR3 reads CASSLSGQGWNEQFF. CDR3 nucleotide sequence: TGTGCCAGCAGTTTATCGGGACAGGGGTGGAATGAGCAGTTCTTC. Complete variable domain (other parts from reference TRBV28 and TRBJ2-1): DVKVTQSSRYLVKRTGEKVFLECVQDMDHENMFWYRQDPGLGLRLIYFSYDVKMKEKGDIPEGYSVSREKKERFSLILESASTNQTSMYLCASSLSGQGWNEQFFGPGTRLTVL.

The chain has TRBV12-3 or TRBV12-4 and TRBJ1-2; 7 nucleotides agree with TRBD1. Trimming cost V 6 bases and J 7 bases; bases outside gene matches: 11. CDR3 length equals 14 residues. The CDR3 nucleotides are TGTGCCAGCAGGGGGGGTCCGGACAGGCCTGGCTACACCTTC. It encodes CASRGGPDRPGYTF.

This clone was observed at least ten times. This sequence joins TRBV27 and TRBJ1-1; 10 bases fit TRBD1. This CDR3 contains 15 residues. The V gene end was trimmed by 7 bases and the J gene end by 4 bases; junction bases not matched to a gene: 9. Germline V gives CDR1 MNHEY, CDR2 SMNVEV (reference sequence). CDR3 protein: CASTKTGGWSTEAFF. CDR3 nucleotide sequence: TGTGCCAGCACCAAGACAGGGGGCTGGAGCACTGAAGCTTTCTTT.

This clone was seen ten or more times. The chain employs TRBV6-5 and TRBJ1-1, with D perhaps TRBD1 (5 bases). The CDR3 sequence is 10 residues long. V was trimmed by 8 bases and J by 10 bases, leaving 11 bases between them. Germline CDR1 reads MNHEY; CDR2 reads SVGAGI. In DNA form, the CDR3 reads TGTGCCAGCGTCAGGGAGCGAGCTTTCTTT. Amino acids: CASVRERAFF.

This clone has ten or more counts. This chain links TRBV7-3 with TRBJ2-1; a weak D match, TRBD2 (5 bases). Germline CDR1 and CDR2: SGHTA and FQGTGA. This CDR3 is built from 13 residues. V was shortened by 5 bases and J by 6 bases, with 11 bases between the two germline ends. CDR3 sequence: CASSLRGVNEQFF. For the CDR3, the DNA is TGTGCCAGCAGCCTCCGGGGAGTCAATGAGCAGTTCTTC.

Many counts were recorded for this clone. This CDR3 is CASSLLGIGELFF. The CDR3 coding sequence is TGTGCCAGCAGCCTTCTAGGAATCGGGGAGCTGTTTTTT. This sequence joins TRBV6-2 or TRBV6-3 and TRBJ2-2; D remains ambiguous. This CDR3 contains 13 residues. CDR1 MNHEY and CDR2 SVGEGT come from the germline V gene. V dropped 6 bases and J dropped 7 bases, with 12 bases sitting between them.

This clone has a count of ten or more. J is TRBJ1-1 and V is TRBV18; D not certain. Trimming removed 3 bases from V and 7 bases from J, with 21 bases in between. Germline V gene sequence: CDR1 KGHSH, CDR2 LQKENI. CDR3 size: 16 residues. The DNA of the CDR3 is TGTGCCAGCTCACCGGAGGTGGGGTCGGGGAGTGGTGAAGCTTTCTTT. Amino acids: CASSPEVGSGSGEAFF.

There are many counts of this clone. The V call is TRBV7-9, the J call TRBJ2-7, with 10 nucleotides matching TRBD1. CDR3 length: 13 amino acids. Germline CDR1 and CDR2: SEHNR and FQNEAQ (reference sequence). The V segment lost 5 bases and the J segment 5 bases; nucleotides outside the gene matches: 3. The CDR3 region has the DNA TGTGCCAGCAGCCTTGGGACAGGGGACGAGCAGTACTTC. Residues: CASSLGTGDEQYF.

In this sample, this clone turned up many times. The CDR3 loop reads CASQDRAGYTF. As DNA, the CDR3 is TGTGCCAGCCAGGACAGGGCTGGCTACACCTTC. V usage is TRBV19 and J usage is TRBJ1-2, with 8 bases fitting TRBD1. The CDR3 totals 11 residues. The trim removed 9 bases at V and 7 bases at J, leaving 4 bases unmatched. The germline gives CDR1 LNHDA, CDR2 SQIVND (reference sequence).

This clone was observed at least ten times. CDR3 in DNA: TGTGCCAGCAGCCCGGGACAGGGACACAATGAGCAGTTCTTC. Encoded protein: CASSPGQGHNEQFF. V and J are TRBV5-6 and TRBJ2-1, with 9 bases fitting TRBD1. Trimming removed 4 bases from V and 5 bases from J; junction bases left unmatched: 4. The germline V gene encodes CDR1 SGHDT and CDR2 YYEEEE. This CDR3 has 14 residues.

This clone occurred many times. V is TRBV7-9 and J is TRBJ1-2; the match to TRBD1 covers 7 bases. The J segment lost 6 bases and the V segment lost 4 bases, leaving 8 bases of the junction unmatched. Germline lookup yields CDR1 SEHNR and CDR2 FQNEAQ (reference sequence). CDR3 length: 14 residues. The CDR3 nucleotides are TGTGCCAGCAGCTGGGGTGAGGGGGCCCATGGCTACACCTTC. Translating gives CASSWGEGAHGYTF.

This clone was observed many times. The V call is TRBV18, the J call TRBJ2-1, with 10 bases aligning to TRBD1. The CDR3 consists of 15 residues. V dropped 6 bases and J dropped 2; count of bases not matched to a gene: 4. Germline CDR1 is KGHSH and CDR2 is LQKENI. CDR3 nucleotides: TGTGCCAGCTCCCGCGGACAGGGGGCCTACAATGAGCAGTTCTTC. Protein product: CASSRGQGAYNEQFF.

This clone was recorded a few times. The rearrangement joins TRBV5-1 to TRBJ2-3; TRBD1 might be the D (5 bases). The CDR3 contains 17 residues. V shed 0 bases and J shed 0 bases, with 14 bases lying between them. Germline values: CDR1 SGHRS, CDR2 YFSETQ. In DNA form, the CDR3 reads TGCGCCAGCAGCTTGGCCCCACAGGAACTTAGCACAGATACGCAGTATTTT. This translates into CASSLAPQELSTDTQYF.

In its sample, this clone was seen many times. CDR3 sequence (DNA): TGTGCCATCAGTGAGTCGTACTCTGGGGCCAACGTCCTGACTTTC. Residues: CAISESYSGANVLTF. The rearrangement uses TRBV10-3 and TRBJ2-6; D unresolved. The CDR3 loop spans 15 amino acids. V gave up 0 bases and J gave up 0 bases, with 3 bases separating them. Germline CDR1 and CDR2: ENHRY and SYGVKD.

The V gene is TRBV9, the J gene TRBJ1-2; D perhaps matches TRBD1 (6 bases). Trimming left V 0 bases short and J 6 bases short, with 12 bases between. This CDR3 spans 14 amino acids. CDR1 is SGDLS and CDR2 is YYNGEE in the germline V gene. The CDR3 coding sequence is TGTGCCAGCAGCGTAGGGAACAGGGATGATGGCTACACCTTC. It encodes CASSVGNRDDGYTF.

In this sample, this clone turned up a few times. The chain couples TRBV30 to TRBJ2-2; the D gene is possibly TRBD2 (6 bases). V lost 4 bases to trimming and J lost 7 bases, with 10 bases between them. From germline, CDR1 is GTSNPN and CDR2 SVGIG (reference sequence). The CDR3 loop spans 12 amino acids. The CDR3 nucleotides read TGTGCCTGGATGGGACTTGGCGGGGAGCTGTTTTTT. Translated: CAWMGLGGELFF.